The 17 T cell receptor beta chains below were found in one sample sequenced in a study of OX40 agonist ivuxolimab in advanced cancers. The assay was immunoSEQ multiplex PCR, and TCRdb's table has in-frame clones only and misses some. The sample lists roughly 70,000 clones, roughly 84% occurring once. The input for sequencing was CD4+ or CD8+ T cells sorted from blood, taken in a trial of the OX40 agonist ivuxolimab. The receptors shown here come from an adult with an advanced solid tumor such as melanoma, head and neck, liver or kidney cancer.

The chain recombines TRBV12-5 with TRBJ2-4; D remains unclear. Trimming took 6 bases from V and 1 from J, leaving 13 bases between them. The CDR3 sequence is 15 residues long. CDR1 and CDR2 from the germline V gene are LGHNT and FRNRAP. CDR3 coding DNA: TGTGCTAGTGGCCCCGGCGACTTCGCCAAAAACATTCAGTACTTC. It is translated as CASGPGDFAKNIQYF.

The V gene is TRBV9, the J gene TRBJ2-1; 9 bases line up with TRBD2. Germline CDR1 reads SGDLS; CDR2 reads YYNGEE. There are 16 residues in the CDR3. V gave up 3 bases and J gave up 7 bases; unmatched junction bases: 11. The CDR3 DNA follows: TGTGCCAGCAGCGAACCGCGGGGGGGCCTTGGGAATGAGCAGTTCTTC. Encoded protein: CASSEPRGGLGNEQFF.

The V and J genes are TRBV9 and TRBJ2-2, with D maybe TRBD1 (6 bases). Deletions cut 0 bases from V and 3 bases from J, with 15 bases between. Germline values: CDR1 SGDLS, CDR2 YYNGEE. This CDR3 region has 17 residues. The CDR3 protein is CASSVEAGTIDTGELFF. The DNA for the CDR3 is TGTGCCAGCAGCGTAGAGGCCGGGACAATTGACACCGGGGAGCTGTTTTTT.

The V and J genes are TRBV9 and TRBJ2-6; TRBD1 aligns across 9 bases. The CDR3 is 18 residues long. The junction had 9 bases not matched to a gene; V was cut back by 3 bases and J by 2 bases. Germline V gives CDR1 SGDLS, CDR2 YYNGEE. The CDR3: CASSAPSWTGAGANVLTF. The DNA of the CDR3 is TGTGCCAGCAGCGCGCCTTCATGGACAGGGGCTGGGGCCAACGTCCTGACTTTC. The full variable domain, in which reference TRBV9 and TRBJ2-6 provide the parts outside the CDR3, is DSGVTQTPKHLITATGQRVTLRCSPRSGDLSVYWYQQSLDQGLQFLIQYYNGEERAKGNILERFSAQQFPDLHSELNLSSLELGDSALYFCASSAPSWTGAGANVLTFGAGSRLTVL.

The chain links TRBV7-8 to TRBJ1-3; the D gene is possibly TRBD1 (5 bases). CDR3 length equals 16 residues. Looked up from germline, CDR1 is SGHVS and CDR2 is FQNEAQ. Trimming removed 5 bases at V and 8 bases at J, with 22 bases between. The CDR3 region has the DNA TGTGCCAGCAGCGCCCGACCGGGACGCTTAGGGGACACCATATATTTT. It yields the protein CASSARPGRLGDTIYF.

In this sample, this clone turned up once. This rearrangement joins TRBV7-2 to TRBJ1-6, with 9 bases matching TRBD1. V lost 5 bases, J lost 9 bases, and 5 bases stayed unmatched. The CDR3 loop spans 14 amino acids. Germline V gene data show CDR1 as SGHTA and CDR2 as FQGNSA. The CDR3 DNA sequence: TGTGCCAGCAGCGGCGGACAGGGGCCTTCACCCCTCCACTTT. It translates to CASSGGQGPSPLHF.

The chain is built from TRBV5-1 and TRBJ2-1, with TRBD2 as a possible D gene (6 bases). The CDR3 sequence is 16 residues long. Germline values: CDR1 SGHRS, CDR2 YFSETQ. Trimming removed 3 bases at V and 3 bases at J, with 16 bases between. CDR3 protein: CASSSYPGGSYNEQFF. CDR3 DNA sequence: TGCGCCAGCAGCTCCTACCCCGGGGGTAGCTACAATGAGCAGTTCTTC.

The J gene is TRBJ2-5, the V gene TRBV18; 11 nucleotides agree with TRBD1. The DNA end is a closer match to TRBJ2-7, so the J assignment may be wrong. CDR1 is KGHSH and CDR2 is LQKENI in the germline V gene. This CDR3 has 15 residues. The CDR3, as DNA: TGTGCCAGCTCACCTCGGACAGGGGGCATCGACGAGCAGTACTTC. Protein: CASSPRTGGIDEQYF.

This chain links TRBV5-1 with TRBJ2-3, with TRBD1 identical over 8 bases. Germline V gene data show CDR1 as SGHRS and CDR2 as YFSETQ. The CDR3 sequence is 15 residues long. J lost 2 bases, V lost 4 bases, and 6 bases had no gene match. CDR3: CASSPTGVSTDTQYF. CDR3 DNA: TGCGCCAGCAGCCCGACAGGGGTTTCCACAGATACGCAGTATTTT.

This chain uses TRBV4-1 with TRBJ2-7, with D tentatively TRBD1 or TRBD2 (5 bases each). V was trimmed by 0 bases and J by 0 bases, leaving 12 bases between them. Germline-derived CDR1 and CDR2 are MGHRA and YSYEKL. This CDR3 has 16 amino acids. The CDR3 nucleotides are TGCGCCAGCAGCCAAGATCGTGTGGGGACCTCCTACGAGCAGTACTTC. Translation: CASSQDRVGTSYEQYF.

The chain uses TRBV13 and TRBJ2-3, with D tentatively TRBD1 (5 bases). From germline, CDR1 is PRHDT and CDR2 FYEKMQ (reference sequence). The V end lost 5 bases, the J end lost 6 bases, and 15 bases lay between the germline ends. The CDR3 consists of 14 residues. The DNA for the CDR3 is TGTGCCAGCAGCCAACCCGCAGGGTTTGATACGCAGTATTTT. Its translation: CASSQPAGFDTQYF. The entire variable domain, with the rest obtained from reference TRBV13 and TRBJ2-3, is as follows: AAGVIQSPRHLIKEKRETATLKCYPIPRHDTVYWYQQGPGQDPQFLISFYEKMQSDKGSIPDRFSAQQFSDYHSELNMSSLELGDSALYFCASSQPAGFDTQYFGPGTRLTVL.

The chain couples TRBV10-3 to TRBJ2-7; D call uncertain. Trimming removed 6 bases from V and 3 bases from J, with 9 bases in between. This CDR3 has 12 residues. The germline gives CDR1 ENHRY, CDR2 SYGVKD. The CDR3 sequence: CAISEVRYEQYF. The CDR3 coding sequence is TGTGCCATCAGCGAGGTGCGCTACGAGCAGTACTTC.

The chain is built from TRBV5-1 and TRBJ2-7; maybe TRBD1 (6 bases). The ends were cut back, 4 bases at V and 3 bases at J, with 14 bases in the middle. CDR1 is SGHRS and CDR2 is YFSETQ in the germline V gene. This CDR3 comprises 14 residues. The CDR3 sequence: CASSRWGLLYEQYF. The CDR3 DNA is TGCGCCAGCAGCAGATGGGGGCTACTCTACGAGCAGTACTTC.

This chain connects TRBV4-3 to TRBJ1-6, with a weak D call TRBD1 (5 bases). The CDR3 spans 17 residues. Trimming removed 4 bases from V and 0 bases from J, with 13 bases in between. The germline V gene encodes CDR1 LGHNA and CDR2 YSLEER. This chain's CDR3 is CASSPRVGSSYNSPLHF. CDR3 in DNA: TGCGCCAGCAGCCCCAGGGTTGGGAGCTCCTATAATTCACCCCTCCACTTT.

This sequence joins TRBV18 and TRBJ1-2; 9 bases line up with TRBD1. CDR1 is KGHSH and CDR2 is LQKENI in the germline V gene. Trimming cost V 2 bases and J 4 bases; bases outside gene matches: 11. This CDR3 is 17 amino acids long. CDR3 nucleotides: TGTGCCAGCTCACCATCGACAGGGGGTGATTTAGGCTATGGCTACACCTTC. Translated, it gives CASSPSTGGDLGYGYTF.

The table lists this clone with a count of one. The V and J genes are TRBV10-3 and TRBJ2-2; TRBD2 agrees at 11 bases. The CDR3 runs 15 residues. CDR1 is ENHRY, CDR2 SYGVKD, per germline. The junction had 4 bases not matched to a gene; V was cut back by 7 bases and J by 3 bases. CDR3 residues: CAIKGGLADTGELFF. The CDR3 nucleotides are TGTGCCATCAAGGGGGGACTAGCGGACACCGGGGAGCTGTTTTTT.

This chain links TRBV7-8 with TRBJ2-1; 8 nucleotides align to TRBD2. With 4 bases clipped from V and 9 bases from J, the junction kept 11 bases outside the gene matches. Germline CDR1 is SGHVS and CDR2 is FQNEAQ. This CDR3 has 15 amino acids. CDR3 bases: TGTGCCAGCAGCTGGCAGGGACTAGTAACCGGTGAGCAGTTCTTC. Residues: CASSWQGLVTGEQFF.